This T cell receptor beta chain came from a study of blood T cell repertoires in COVID-19. Turning to the study itself: Some COVID-19 samples were acute and others convalescent; all came from the United States, Italy and Spain.

V was cut by 0 bases and J by 11 bases, with 23 bases left in between. CDR1 is GTSNPN, CDR2 SVGIG, per germline (reference sequence). The CDR3 contains 17 residues. Authors' analysis steps: It was from reference gene primer amplification that nucleated cell counts were estimated. Profiled with immunoSEQ multiplex PCR; TCRdb holds only in-frame clones, not every one. That table furnishes V, J and clone size, whereas the DNA furnished D and trimming. The sample shows some 190,000 clones, more than 75% of them seen only once. This clonotype was obtained from a human donor in a cohort sampled during active COVID-19. The sequenced sample was peripheral blood. The chain couples TRBV30 to TRBJ1-6; perhaps TRBD1 as D (6 bases). The CDR3 region is CAWSVPNPLGAEAPLHF. CDR3 nucleotide sequence: TGTGCCTGGAGTGTACCCAACCCGTTGGGGGCCGAGGCACCCCTCCACTTT.